This T cell receptor (beta chain) derives from a study of shared clonotypes between healthy human individuals. Study results and limitations: Having only a few donors restricted how much genetic and exposure-history diversity was captured.

CD45RO-negative, CCR7-selected cells formed the naive CD8 fraction, which excluded terminally differentiated effector memory CD45RA+ cells. Study processing details: ImmunoSEQ output held junction-only sequences without quality scores, so filtering differed. Sequencing used immunoSEQ multiplex PCR; TCRdb keeps in-frame clones, though not all of them. V and J calls and clone size are copied from that table; D and trimming were computed from the DNA. The sample has 800,000 or so clones; 90% to 98% are singletons. A word on this clone: Antigen specificity is unknown. The identical CDR3 is also encoded by other nucleotide sequences in the sample.

Sequencing was done on a sample of naive CD8+ T cells sorted from blood. This receptor was obtained from a young man in good health.

The CDR3 bases are TGTGCCAGCAGCGTAGGCAGTGAGCAGTTCTTC. Protein product: CASSVGSEQFF. The chain uses TRBV9 and TRBJ2-1; D is ambiguous. Germline V lookup: CDR1 SGDLS, CDR2 YYNGEE. The CDR3 is 11 amino acids. Trimming took 0 bases from V and 9 from J, leaving 4 bases between them.